The entry that follows covers one TCR beta chain sequence. There are a few counts of this clonotype. Its target antigen remains unknown. No quality values exist for individual bases; no much larger clone is one base distant. The data originate from a study of CD8 T cells in ankylosing spondylitis (dated by TCRdb to 2016 to 2017). Some background on the complete study: T cell receptor beta repertoires were profiled in healthy donors and ankylosing spondylitis patients so that disease-linked TCR variants could be found. Peripheral blood samples were taken, and synovial fluid was additionally collected from ankylosing spondylitis patients. The full study cohort was made up of 20 to 25 ankylosing spondylitis patients and about a hundred healthy donors. The paper as a whole reports these results and caveats: Significant enrichment of the disease-linked clones was reported in matched synovial fluid samples from ankylosing spondylitis patients. In peripheral blood, the disease-linked clones were found at relatively low frequencies and had a CD8+ phenotype. A TCR beta motif made up of several highly homologous amino acid variants appeared to be characteristic of blood from ankylosing spondylitis patients. Some TCR beta motif variants had previously been reported in synovial fluid and blood of reactive arthritis patients, which suggested common disease-initiation mechanisms.

The reads were generated on an Illumina MiSeq. Quantitative 5'-RACE with molecular barcodes was the method used to prepare the TCR beta libraries. Per the source publication's procedure: To identify disease-linked TCR variants, a new computational method was used, one built on a probabilistic model of VDJ rearrangement. TCRdb reprocessing: public reads trimmed at Q25 with fastp, clones called with MiXCR, in-frame beta chains kept. Rows merge per CDR3 protein into single entries with the most common DNA and genes. In this record, the V and J calls reflect TCRdb's handling and not the investigators' own analysis. Within this sample are 25,000 to 30,000 distinct CDR3 sequences, with 7.9% of them counted one time only. Roughly 30% of the sample belongs to the ten largest clones. V has 4 bases trimmed and J has 1 base trimmed; junction bases matching no gene number 5. From cysteine to phenylalanine, the CDR3 is 17 amino acids long. The kept DNA is CDR3 alone, 51 bases in frame from the first base. The germline V gene specifies MNHEY as CDR1 and SVGEGT as CDR2.

Sequenced: blood. The V and J genes are TRBV6-2 or TRBV6-3 and TRBJ2-6, with 9 bases aligning to TRBD2. This sequence was found in a male donor with ankylosing spondylitis or in good health (not recorded which). The DNA sequence reads TGTGCCAGCAGTTCCACAGGACTAGCGTCTGGGGCCAACGTCCTGACTTTC. The translation is CASSSTGLASGANVLTF.